This TCR beta chain comes out of a study of cytomegalovirus exposure and HLA in healthy donors. A note on this clone: The antigen is not known.

Study-wide points: Common viral pathogens were later found to be apparently linked to several of the most significant clusters. It was reported that TCR beta sequences correctly inferred the HLA-A and HLA-B alleles for most subjects. Later analysis found that TCR beta chains associated with HLA were more clonally expanded than other, equally common chains. The records held CMV serostatus as the only immune exposure information.

V dropped 2 bases and J dropped 0 bases, with 18 bases sitting between them. CDR3 size: 18 residues. Germline V lookup: CDR1 SEHNR, CDR2 FQNEAQ (reference sequence). Researchers ran the PCR with 60 Vbeta and 13 Jbeta primers. Repertoires were generated with immunoSEQ multiplex PCR, while TCRdb's copy carries only in-frame clones and drops some. The sample yields 150,000 to 200,000 clones, around 83% seen once. The receptor was isolated from a man in his forties or fifties in good health and CMV-seropositive. This chain joins TRBV7-9 and TRBJ2-3; possibly TRBD1 for D (6 bases). The sequenced sample was PBMCs. CDR3 coding DNA: TGTGCCAGCAGCTTACGCCGCGGGCAGGGGCAAAGCACAGATACGCAGTATTTT. Translated, it gives CASSLRRGQGQSTDTQYF.